The 8 T cell receptor beta chains below come from one sample, sequenced in a study of OX40 agonist ivuxolimab in advanced cancers. Measured with immunoSEQ multiplex PCR; TCRdb has only the in-frame clones, and not every one. This repertoire shows 97,000 or so clones, roughly 90% found once; its top ten account for around 0.15%. The input for sequencing was CD4+ or CD8+ T cells sorted from blood, taken in a trial of the OX40 agonist ivuxolimab. Receptors originate from an adult with an advanced solid tumor such as melanoma, head and neck, liver or kidney cancer.

This clone was detected once. The J gene is TRBJ2-3, the V gene TRBV5-1; 7 bases align to TRBD2. The length of the CDR3 is 16 residues. Germline V lookup: CDR1 SGHRS, CDR2 YFSETQ. The trim removed 4 bases at V and 6 bases at J, leaving 14 bases unmatched. Here the CDR3 DNA reads TGCGCCAGCAGCCCCCGTGAGGCGGGGCGGGGGGATACGCAGTATTTT. Protein sequence: CASSPREAGRGDTQYF.

The chain joins TRBV25-1 to TRBJ1-3; D is undetermined. CDR1 MGHDK and CDR2 SYGVNS come from the germline V gene. This CDR3 has 14 amino acids. The V and J ends lost 5 bases and 4 bases respectively, with 12 bases between them. The CDR3 loop is CASSTGVGGNTIYF. Written as DNA, the CDR3 is TGTGCCAGCAGTACTGGGGTAGGCGGAAACACCATATATTTT.

This chain joins TRBV29-1 and TRBJ1-1, with D possibly matching TRBD1 (5 bases). The ends were cut back, 3 bases at V and 3 bases at J, with 11 bases in the middle. Germline V gene sequence: CDR1 SQVTM, CDR2 ANQGSEA. The CDR3 is made up of 13 amino acids. CDR3 coding DNA: TGCAGCGTTGAGGGCAGGGTACACACTGAAGCTTTCTTT. It translates to CSVEGRVHTEAFF.

The chain joins TRBV7-7 to TRBJ2-7, with TRBD1 matching over 10 bases. CDR1 and CDR2 from the germline V gene are SSHAT and FNYEAQ (reference sequence). J lost 3 bases, V lost 5 bases, and 4 bases had no gene match. This CDR3 is built from 14 residues. The CDR3 region has the DNA TGTGCCAGCAGCCTCGGACAGGGGGACTACGAGCAGTACTTC. Translated: CASSLGQGDYEQYF.

The rearrangement joins TRBV9 to TRBJ2-3; D is possibly TRBD2 (7 bases). V lost 0 bases, J lost 3 bases, and 11 bases lay in between. The CDR3 length is 15 residues. CDR1 is SGDLS, CDR2 YYNGEE, per germline. The CDR3 region is CASSVVGGGTDTQYF. DNA for the CDR3: TGTGCCAGCAGCGTAGTAGGGGGAGGGACAGATACGCAGTATTTT.

The genes are TRBV6-1 and TRBJ2-5; the match to TRBD1 covers 8 bases. In germline, CDR1 is MNHNS, CDR2 SASEGT. Unmatched junction bases numbered 9, after V lost 1 base and J lost 2 bases. The CDR3 loop spans 17 amino acids. The CDR3 bases are TGTGCCAGCAGTGAAGTGTTTGGACAGGGCGTTCAAGAGACCCAGTACTTC. Translated: CASSEVFGQGVQETQYF.

This clone was recorded once. The genes are TRBV6-4 and TRBJ2-2, with unresolved D. The V end lost 4 bases, the J end lost 0 bases, and 15 bases lay between the germline ends. This CDR3 contains 17 residues. Germline CDR1 MRHNA, CDR2 SNTAGT. CDR3 amino acids: CASSVNLRSANTGELFF. The CDR3 bases are TGTGCCAGCAGTGTCAATCTCAGAAGCGCGAACACCGGGGAGCTGTTTTTT.

The chain is built from TRBV7-9 and TRBJ2-3, with D perhaps assigned TRBD1 or TRBD2 (5 bases each). V was shortened by 1 base and J by 3 bases, with 11 bases between the two germline ends. Germline CDR1 reads SEHNR; CDR2 reads FQNEAQ (reference sequence). The CDR3 contains 15 residues. CDR3 sequence: CASSLEGTSTDTQYF. The CDR3 nucleotides are TGTGCCAGCAGCTTAGAAGGGACGTCTACAGATACGCAGTATTTT.